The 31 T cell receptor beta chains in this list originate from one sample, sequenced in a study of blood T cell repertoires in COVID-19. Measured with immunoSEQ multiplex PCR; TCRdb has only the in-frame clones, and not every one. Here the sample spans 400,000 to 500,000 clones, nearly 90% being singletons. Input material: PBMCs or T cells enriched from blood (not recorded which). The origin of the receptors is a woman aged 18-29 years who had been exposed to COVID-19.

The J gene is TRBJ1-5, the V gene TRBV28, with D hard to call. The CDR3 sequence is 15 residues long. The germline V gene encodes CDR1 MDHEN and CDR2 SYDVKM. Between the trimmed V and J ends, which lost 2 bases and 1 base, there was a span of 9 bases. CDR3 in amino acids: CASSLDIVSNQPQHF. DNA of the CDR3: TGTGCCAGCAGTTTAGACATCGTGAGCAATCAGCCCCAGCATTTT.

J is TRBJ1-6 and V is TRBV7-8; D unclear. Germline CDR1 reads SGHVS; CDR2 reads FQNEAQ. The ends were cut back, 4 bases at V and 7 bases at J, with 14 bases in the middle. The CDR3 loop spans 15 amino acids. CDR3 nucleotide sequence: TGTGCCAGCAGCTCAGCCGGGGATAGGAATTCACCCCTCCACTTT. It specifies CASSSAGDRNSPLHF.

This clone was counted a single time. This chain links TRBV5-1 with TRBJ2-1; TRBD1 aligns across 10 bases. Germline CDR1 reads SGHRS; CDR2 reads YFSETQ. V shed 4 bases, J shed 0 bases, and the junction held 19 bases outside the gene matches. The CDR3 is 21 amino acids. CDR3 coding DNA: TGCGCCAGCAGCAATCCTCCTACCGGGACAGGGGACTTAAGCTCCTACAATGAGCAGTTCTTC. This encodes CASSNPPTGTGDLSSYNEQFF.

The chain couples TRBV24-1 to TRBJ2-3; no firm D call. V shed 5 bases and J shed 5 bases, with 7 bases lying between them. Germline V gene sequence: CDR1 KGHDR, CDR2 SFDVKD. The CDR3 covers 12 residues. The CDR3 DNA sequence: TGTGCCACCAGTGGAGTGGTAGATACGCAGTATTTT. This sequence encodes CATSGVVDTQYF.

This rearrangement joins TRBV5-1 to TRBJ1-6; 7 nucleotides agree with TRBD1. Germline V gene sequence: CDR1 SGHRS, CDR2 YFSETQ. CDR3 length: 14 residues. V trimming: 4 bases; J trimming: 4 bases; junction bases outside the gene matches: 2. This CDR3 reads CASSLGQYNSPLHF. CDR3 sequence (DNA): TGCGCCAGCAGCCTGGGACAGTATAATTCACCCCTCCACTTT.

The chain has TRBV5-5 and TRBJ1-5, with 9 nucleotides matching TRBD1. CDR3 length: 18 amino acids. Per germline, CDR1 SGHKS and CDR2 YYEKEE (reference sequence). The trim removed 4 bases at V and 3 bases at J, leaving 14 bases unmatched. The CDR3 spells CASSHDRGYGATNQPQHF. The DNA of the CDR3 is TGTGCCAGCAGCCACGACAGGGGGTACGGGGCTACCAATCAGCCCCAGCATTTT.

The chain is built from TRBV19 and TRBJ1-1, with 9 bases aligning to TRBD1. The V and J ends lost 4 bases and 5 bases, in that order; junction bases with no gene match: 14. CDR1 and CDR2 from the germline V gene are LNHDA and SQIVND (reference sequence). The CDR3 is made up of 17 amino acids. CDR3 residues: CASSRRQGGDFRTEAFF. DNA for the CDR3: TGTGCCAGTAGTAGACGACAGGGGGGAGATTTTCGGACTGAAGCTTTCTTT. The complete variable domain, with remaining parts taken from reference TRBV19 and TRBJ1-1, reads DGGITQSPKYLFRKEGQNVTLSCEQNLNHDAMYWYRQDPGQGLRLIYYSQIVNDFQKGDIAEGYSVSREKKESFPLTVTSAQKNPTAFYLCASSRRQGGDFRTEAFFGQGTRLTVV.

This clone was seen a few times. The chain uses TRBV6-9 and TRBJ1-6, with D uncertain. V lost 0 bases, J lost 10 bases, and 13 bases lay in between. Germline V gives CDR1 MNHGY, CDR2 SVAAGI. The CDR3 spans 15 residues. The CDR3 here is CASSYSLGRHSPLHF. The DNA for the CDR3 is TGTGCCAGCAGTTATTCTCTAGGGAGGCACTCACCCCTCCACTTT.

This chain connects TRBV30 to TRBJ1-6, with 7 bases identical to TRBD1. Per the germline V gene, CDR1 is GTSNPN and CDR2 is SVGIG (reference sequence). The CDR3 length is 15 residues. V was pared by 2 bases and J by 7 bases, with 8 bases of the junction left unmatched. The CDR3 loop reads CAWSPKTGQNSPLHF. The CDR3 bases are TGTGCCTGGAGTCCAAAGACAGGGCAGAATTCACCCCTCCACTTT. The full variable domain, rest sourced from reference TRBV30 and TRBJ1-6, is SQTIHQWPATLVQPVGSPLSLECTVEGTSNPNLYWYRQAAGRGLQLLFYSVGIGQISSEVPQNLSASRPQDRQFILSSKKLLLSDSGFYLCAWSPKTGQNSPLHFGNGTRLTVT.

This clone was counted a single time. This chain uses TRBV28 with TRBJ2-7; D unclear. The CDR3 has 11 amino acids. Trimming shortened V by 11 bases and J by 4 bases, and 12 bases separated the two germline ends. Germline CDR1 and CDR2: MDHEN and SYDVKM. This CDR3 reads CASQAIYEQYF. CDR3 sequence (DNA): TGTGCCTCCCAAGCCATTTACGAGCAGTACTTC.

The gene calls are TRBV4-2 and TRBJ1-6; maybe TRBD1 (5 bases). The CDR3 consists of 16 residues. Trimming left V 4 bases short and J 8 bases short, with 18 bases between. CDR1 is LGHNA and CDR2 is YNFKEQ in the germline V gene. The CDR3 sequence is CASSPKAAPGDSPLHF. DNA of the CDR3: TGTGCCAGCAGCCCCAAGGCAGCCCCGGGGGATTCACCCCTCCACTTT.

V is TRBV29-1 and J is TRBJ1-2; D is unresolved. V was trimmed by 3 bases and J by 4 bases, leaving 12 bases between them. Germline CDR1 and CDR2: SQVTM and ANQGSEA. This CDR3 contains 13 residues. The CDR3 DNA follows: TGCAGCGTTGATTCGGGGTTATTCTATGGCTACACCTTC. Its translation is CSVDSGLFYGYTF.

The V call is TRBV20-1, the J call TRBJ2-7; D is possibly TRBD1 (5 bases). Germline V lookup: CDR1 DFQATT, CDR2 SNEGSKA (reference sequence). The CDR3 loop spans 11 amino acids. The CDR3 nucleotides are TGCGGCTCGACAGATACCTACGAGCAGTACTTC. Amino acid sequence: CGSTDTYEQYF.

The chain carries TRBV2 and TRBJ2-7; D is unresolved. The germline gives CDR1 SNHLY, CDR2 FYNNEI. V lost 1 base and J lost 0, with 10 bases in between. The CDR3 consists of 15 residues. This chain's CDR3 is CASSEVFASSYEQYF. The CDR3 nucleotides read TGTGCCAGCAGTGAAGTTTTCGCCAGCTCCTACGAGCAGTACTTC.

The CDR3: CASSLGERQGLNYGYTF. Written as DNA, the CDR3 is TGTGCCAGCAGCTTAGGGGAAAGACAGGGATTAAACTATGGCTACACCTTC. The chain carries TRBV7-2 and TRBJ1-2; 7 bases agree with TRBD1. Germline CDR1 reads SGHTA; CDR2 reads FQGNSA. Trimming removed 1 base from V and 2 bases from J; junction bases left unmatched: 10. This CDR3 spans 17 amino acids.

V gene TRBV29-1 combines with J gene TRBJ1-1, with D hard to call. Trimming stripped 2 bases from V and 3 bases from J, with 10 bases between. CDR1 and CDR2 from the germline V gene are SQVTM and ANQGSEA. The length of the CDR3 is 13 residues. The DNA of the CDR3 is TGCAGCGTTGAAAGAACACTATACACTGAAGCTTTCTTT. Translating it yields CSVERTLYTEAFF.

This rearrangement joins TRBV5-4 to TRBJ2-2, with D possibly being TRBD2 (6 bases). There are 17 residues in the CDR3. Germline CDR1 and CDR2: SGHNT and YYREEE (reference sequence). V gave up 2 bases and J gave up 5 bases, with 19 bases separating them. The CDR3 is CASSLSGGHRRTGELFF. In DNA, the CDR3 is TGTGCCAGCAGCTTAAGTGGAGGGCATAGGAGGACCGGGGAGCTGTTTTTT.

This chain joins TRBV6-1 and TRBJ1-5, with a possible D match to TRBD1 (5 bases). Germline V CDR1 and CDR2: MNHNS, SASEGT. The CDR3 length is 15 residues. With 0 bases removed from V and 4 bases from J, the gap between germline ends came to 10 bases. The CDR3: CASSEASGRNQPQHF. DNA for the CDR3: TGTGCCAGCAGTGAAGCGTCAGGGAGGAATCAGCCCCAGCATTTT.

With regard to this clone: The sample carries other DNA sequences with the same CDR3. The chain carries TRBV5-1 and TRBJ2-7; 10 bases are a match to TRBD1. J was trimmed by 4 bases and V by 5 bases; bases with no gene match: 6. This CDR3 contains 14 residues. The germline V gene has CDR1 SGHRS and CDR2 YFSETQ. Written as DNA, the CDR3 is TGCGCCAGCAGAGCCGGGACAGGGGTATACGAGCAGTACTTC. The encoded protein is CASRAGTGVYEQYF.

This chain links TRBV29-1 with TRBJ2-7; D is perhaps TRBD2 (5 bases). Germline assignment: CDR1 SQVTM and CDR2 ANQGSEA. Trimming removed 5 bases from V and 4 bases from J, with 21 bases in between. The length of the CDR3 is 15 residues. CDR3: CSVIYRGRSGYEQYF. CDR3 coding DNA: TGCAGCGTTATTTACCGGGGAAGGTCGGGATACGAGCAGTACTTC.

The CDR3 reads CASSLQFQTQYF. The CDR3 DNA follows: TGTGCCAGCAGCTTGCAATTTCAGACCCAGTACTTC. The chain recombines TRBV5-4 with TRBJ2-5; D call uncertain. Deletions cut 1 base from V and 6 bases from J, with 7 bases between. This CDR3 comprises 12 residues. Germline CDR1 SGHNT, CDR2 YYREEE (reference sequence).

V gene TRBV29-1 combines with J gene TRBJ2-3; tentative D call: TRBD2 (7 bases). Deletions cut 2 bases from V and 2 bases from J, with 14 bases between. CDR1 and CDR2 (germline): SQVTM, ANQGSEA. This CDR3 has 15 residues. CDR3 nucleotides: TGCAGCGTTGAAAGGGGGGGCGGGTTCACAGATACGCAGTATTTT. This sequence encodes CSVERGGGFTDTQYF.

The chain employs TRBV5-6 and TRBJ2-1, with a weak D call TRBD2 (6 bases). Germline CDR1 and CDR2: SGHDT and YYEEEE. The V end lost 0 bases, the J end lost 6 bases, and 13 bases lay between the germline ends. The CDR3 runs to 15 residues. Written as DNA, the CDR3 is TGTGCCAGCAGCTTGGGTGGACTAAACCCCAATGAGCAGTTCTTC. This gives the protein CASSLGGLNPNEQFF.

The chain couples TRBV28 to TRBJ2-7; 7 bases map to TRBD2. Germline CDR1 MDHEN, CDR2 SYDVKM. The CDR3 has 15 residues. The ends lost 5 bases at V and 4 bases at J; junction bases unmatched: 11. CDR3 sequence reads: CASSQSGTELYEQYF. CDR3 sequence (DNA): TGTGCCAGCAGTCAAAGCGGGACGGAACTTTACGAGCAGTACTTC.

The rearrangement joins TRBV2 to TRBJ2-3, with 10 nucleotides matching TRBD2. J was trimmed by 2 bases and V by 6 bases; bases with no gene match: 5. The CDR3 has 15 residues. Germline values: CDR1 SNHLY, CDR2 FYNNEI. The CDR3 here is CASRRTSGSTDTQYF. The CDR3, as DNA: TGTGCCAGCAGAAGGACTAGCGGTTCCACAGATACGCAGTATTTT.

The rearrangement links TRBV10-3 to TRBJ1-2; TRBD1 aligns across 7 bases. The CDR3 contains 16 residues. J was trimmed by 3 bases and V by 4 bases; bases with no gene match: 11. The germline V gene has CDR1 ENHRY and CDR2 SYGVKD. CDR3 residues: CAISGGGAVIDYGYTF. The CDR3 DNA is TGTGCCATCAGTGGAGGGGGCGCCGTGATCGACTATGGCTACACCTTC.

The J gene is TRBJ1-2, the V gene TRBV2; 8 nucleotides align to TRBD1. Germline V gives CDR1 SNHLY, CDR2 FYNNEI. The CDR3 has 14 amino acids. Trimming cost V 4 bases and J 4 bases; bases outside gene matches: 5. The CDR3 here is CASSGTGSSYGYTF. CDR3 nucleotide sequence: TGTGCCAGCAGTGGGACAGGGTCGAGCTATGGCTACACCTTC. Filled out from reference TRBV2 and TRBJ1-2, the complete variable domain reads EPEVTQTPSHQVTQMGQEVILRCVPISNHLYFYWYRQILGQKVEFLVSFYNNEISEKSEIFDDQFSVERPDGSNFTLKIRSTKLEDSAMYFCASSGTGSSYGYTFGSGTRLTVV.

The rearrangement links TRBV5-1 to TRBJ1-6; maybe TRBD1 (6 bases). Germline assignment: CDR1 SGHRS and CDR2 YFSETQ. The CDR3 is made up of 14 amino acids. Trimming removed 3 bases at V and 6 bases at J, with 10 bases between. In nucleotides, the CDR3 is TGCGCCAGCAGCTCACAGGGACGTAATTCACCCCTCCACTTT. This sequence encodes CASSSQGRNSPLHF.

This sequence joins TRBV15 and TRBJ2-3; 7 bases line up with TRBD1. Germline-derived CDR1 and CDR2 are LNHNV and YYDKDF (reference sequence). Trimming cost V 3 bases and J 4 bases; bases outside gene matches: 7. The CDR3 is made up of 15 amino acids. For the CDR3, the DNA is TGTGCCACCAGCAGTCGTTTAGGGGGCCCAGATACGCAGTATTTT. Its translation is CATSSRLGGPDTQYF.

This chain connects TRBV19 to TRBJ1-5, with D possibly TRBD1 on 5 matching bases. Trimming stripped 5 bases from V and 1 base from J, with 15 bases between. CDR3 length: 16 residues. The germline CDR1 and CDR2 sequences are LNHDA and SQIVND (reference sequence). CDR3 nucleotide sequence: TGTGCCAGTAGTCCCTCCCAGGGTAGGAGCAATCAGCCCCAGCATTTT. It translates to CASSPSQGRSNQPQHF.

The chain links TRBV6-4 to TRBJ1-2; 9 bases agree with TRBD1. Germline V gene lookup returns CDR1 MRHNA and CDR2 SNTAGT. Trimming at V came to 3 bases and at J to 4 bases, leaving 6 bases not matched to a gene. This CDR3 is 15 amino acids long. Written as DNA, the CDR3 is TGTGCCAGCAGTGAAGGGACAGGGTCAGGCTATGGCTACACCTTC. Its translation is CASSEGTGSGYGYTF.